The rows below give T cell receptor beta chains drawn from one sample of a study of blood T cell repertoires in COVID-19. Sequencing was performed with immunoSEQ multiplex PCR; in TCRdb, only in-frame clones are kept and a portion is missing. The sample has roughly 180,000 clones, less than 85% seen once. The sequencing sample was made of peripheral blood. The origin of the receptors is a woman aged 60 to 75 with COVID-19, enrolled during active disease. Each CDR3 is given with its conserved first and last residue. A D gene is named only where the DNA matches it firmly. Clone size is shown for a subset of rows, as once, few, many or a class of expanded clone.

d_call	j_call	v_call	clone_size	cdr3_nt	cdr3_aa
TRBD1	TRBJ1-3	TRBV11-2	-	TGTGCCAGCAGCACAGGGGGCTTCTCTGGAAACACCATATATTTT	CASSTGGFSGNTIYF
TRBD1	TRBJ1-2	TRBV27	-	TGTGCCAGCAGTGCGGGACAGGGGCAGGGCTACACCTTC	CASSAGQGQGYTF
-	TRBJ2-1	TRBV5-1	-	TGCGCCAGCAGCTTGGCCGGAGGCAGGTACAATGAGCAGTTCTTC	CASSLAGGRYNEQFF
TRBD2	TRBJ2-2	TRBV7-3	few	TGTGCCAGCAGCCGCCCCCGGCTAGCGGGAGTGGGCGGGGAGCTGTTTTTT	CASSRPRLAGVGGELFF
TRBD1	TRBJ1-6	TRBV6-6	-	TGTGCCAGCAGGGGACAGCAGAATTCACCCCTCCACTTT	CASRGQQNSPLHF
TRBD2	TRBJ2-6	TRBV5-1	-	TGCGCCAGCAGCCGGACTAGCGGGGGAACCTCTGGGGCCAACGTCCTGACTTTC	CASSRTSGGTSGANVLTF
TRBD1	TRBJ2-1	TRBV11-2	-	TGTGCCAGCAGCCCCTACGCCGGGACAGGGGTCTACAATGAGCAGTTCTTC	CASSPYAGTGVYNEQFF
-	TRBJ1-2	TRBV4-2	-	TGTGCCAGCAGCCAAGGACCCGGGGATTATGGCTACACCTTC	CASSQGPGDYGYTF
-	TRBJ1-6	TRBV5-6	-	TGTGCCAGCAGCTCGACAGCGAATTCACCCCTCCACTTT	CASSSTANSPLHF
TRBD2	TRBJ2-1	TRBV7-3	-	TGTGCCAGCAGCTTAATCCCCCCGACTAGCGTAAATGAGCAGTTCTTC	CASSLIPPTSVNEQFF
TRBD1	TRBJ2-5	TRBV6-1	-	TGTGCCAGCAGTGAAGGATTTACAGGGGCGAATGAAGAGACCCAGTACTTC	CASSEGFTGANEETQYF
TRBD2	TRBJ2-1	TRBV30	few	TGTGCCTGGAGTGTGGCAACTAGCGGGAGTGAGCAGTTCTTC	CAWSVATSGSEQFF
-	TRBJ1-1	TRBV4-3	-	TGCGCCAGCAGCCAAACACGGGGGACGCCAACTGAAGCTTTCTTT	CASSQTRGTPTEAFF
TRBD2	TRBJ2-3	TRBV15	-	TGTGCCACCAGCAGATCTAGCGGGCTCCCAGATACGCAGTATTTT	CATSRSSGLPDTQYF
TRBD2	TRBJ2-7	TRBV6-2/TRBV6-3	few	TGTGCCAGCAGTTACTCGTTGAAGATAGCGGGAGACACCTCCTACGAGCAGTACTTC	CASSYSLKIAGDTSYEQYF
-	TRBJ1-4	TRBV6-5	-	TGTGCCAGCAGCGAGGCTAATGAAAAACTGTTTTTT	CASSEANEKLFF
TRBD1	TRBJ1-6	TRBV19	few	TGTGCCAGTAGACCGACAGGGGGCGCAGGGAATTCACCCCTCCACTTT	CASRPTGGAGNSPLHF